Listed below are T cell receptor beta chains from one sample, sequenced in a study of blood T cell repertoires in COVID-19. Libraries were prepared by immunoSEQ multiplex PCR; TCRdb keeps only in-frame clonotypes and omits some of them. The repertoire includes approximately 210,000 clones, more than 75% of them detected once, and roughly 4.7% sits in the top ten. The sequenced sample consisted of peripheral blood. The receptors come from a human donor in a cohort sampled during active COVID-19. The CDR3 runs from the conserved cysteine through the conserved F or W. Fields, in order: clone size, J gene, V gene, D gene, CDR3 DNA, CDR3 protein. The D gene is left open where the match is weak. Clone size is stated in some rows and not others, as once, few, many or a class when expanded.

.,TRBJ2-3,TRBV6-6,TRBD2,TGTGCCAGCAGTTACACTAGCGGGTTGGATACGCAGTATTTT,CASSYTSGLDTQYF
once,TRBJ2-5,TRBV5-1,TRBD1,TGCGCCAGCAGCTTGGGCAGGGGGCAAGAGACCCAGTACTTC,CASSLGRGQETQYF
.,TRBJ1-1,TRBV30,TRBD1,TGTGCCTGGAACCACCAGGGACAGGTCACTGAAGCTTTCTTT,CAWNHQGQVTEAFF
.,TRBJ1-6,TRBV7-8,.,TGTGCCAGCAGCTTAGTTGGTCGGGCAGCGGGTTCACCCCTCCACTTT,CASSLVGRAAGSPLHF
.,TRBJ2-5,TRBV19,TRBD2,TGTGCCAGTAGTATAATCGGGACTAGCGGGAGCGGTCAAGAGACCCAGTACTTC,CASSIIGTSGSGQETQYF
.,TRBJ2-1,TRBV5-1,TRBD2,TGCGCCAGCACGACTAGCGGGAGTAGGAATGAGCAGTTCTTC,CASTTSGSRNEQFF
.,TRBJ1-1,TRBV12-3/TRBV12-4,TRBD1,TGTGCCAGCCGGACAGGGGGGGGTAAGGCTTTCTTT,CASRTGGGKAFF
.,TRBJ2-4,TRBV9,.,TGTGCCAGCAGCGTAGGAGGGCAGATAGCCAAAAACATTCAGTACTTC,CASSVGGQIAKNIQYF
.,TRBJ2-7,TRBV7-9,TRBD2,TGTGCCAGCAGCTTAGCGGGACTAGCAGGTCCCTCCTACGAGCAGTACTTC,CASSLAGLAGPSYEQYF
.,TRBJ2-1,TRBV10-3,TRBD2,TGTGCCATCAGTGAGACACTAGCGGGAGCCTACAATGAGCAGTTCTTC,CAISETLAGAYNEQFF
.,TRBJ2-3,TRBV28,TRBD1,TGTGCCAGCAGCCCCGGCGGGACAGGGGGAGGGGATACGCAGTATTTT,CASSPGGTGGGDTQYF
once,TRBJ2-2,TRBV24-1,.,TGTGCCACCAGTGGGGGTCGGGGGGCGATCACCGGGGAGCTGTTTTTT,CATSGGRGAITGELFF
.,TRBJ1-4,TRBV7-8,.,TGTGCCAGCATGCAAAAGGGGACAAGAAATGAAAAACTGTTTTTT,CASMQKGTRNEKLFF
.,TRBJ2-2,TRBV4-3,TRBD2,TGCGCCAGCAGCCAAGTAGTAACTAGCGGGAACGGCGGGGAGCTGTTTTTT,CASSQVVTSGNGGELFF
.,TRBJ2-3,TRBV24-1,.,TGTGCCACCAGTGATGCGAGCGGCACAGATACGCAGTATTTT,CATSDASGTDTQYF
.,TRBJ2-7,TRBV5-1,TRBD1,TGCGCCAGCAGCTCAGGTATACAGGGGGCCCCCTACGAGCAGTACTTC,CASSSGIQGAPYEQYF
once,TRBJ2-7,TRBV12-3/TRBV12-4,.,TGTGCCAGCAGCCATACGGGGCGGGATCAGTACTTC,CASSHTGRDQYF
.,TRBJ1-2,TRBV5-1,TRBD1,TGCGCCAGCAGCCAGGGGGCAGACTATGGCTACACCTTC,CASSQGADYGYTF
.,TRBJ2-1,TRBV6-6,TRBD2,TGTGCCAGCAGTTACACTGGGACTAGCGGGTGGAGTGAGCAGTTCTTC,CASSYTGTSGWSEQFF
.,TRBJ2-7,TRBV3-1/TRBV3-2,TRBD2,TGTGCCAGCAGCCAAGAGTGGGCTAGCGGGGCTGGCGAGCAGTACTTC,CASSQEWASGAGEQYF
.,TRBJ2-7,TRBV4-3,.,TGCGCCAGCAGCCAAGATGGTGGGGCCCTTTCCTACGAGCAGTACTTC,CASSQDGGALSYEQYF
.,TRBJ2-1,TRBV5-5,TRBD2,TGTGCCAGCAGCTTGGTTGGGACTAGTGACAATGAGCAGTTCTTC,CASSLVGTSDNEQFF
.,TRBJ1-5,TRBV11-1,.,TGTGCCAGCAGCTTAGGCACAGGAGGGAATCAGCCCCAGCATTTT,CASSLGTGGNQPQHF
.,TRBJ1-5,TRBV6-2/TRBV6-3,TRBD1,TGTGCCAGCAGTCGCCCCCACAGGGGTAGCAATCAGCCCCAGCATTTT,CASSRPHRGSNQPQHF
many,TRBJ2-7,TRBV2,TRBD2,TGTGCCAGCAGACTTAGCGGGGGTAGCTCCTACGAGCAGTACTTC,CASRLSGGSSYEQYF
.,TRBJ2-5,TRBV6-2/TRBV6-3,.,TGTGCCAGCAGTTACCGGGCGGGAACCCTCCAAGAGACCCAGTACTTC,CASSYRAGTLQETQYF
.,TRBJ2-3,TRBV24-1,TRBD1,TGTGCCACCAGTGATCCCGGGACAGCATCCGCTACGCAGTATTTT,CATSDPGTASATQYF
.,TRBJ1-3,TRBV6-5,.,TGTGCCAGCACCGAGGGGGGGGGCTCTGGAAACACCATATATTTT,CASTEGGGSGNTIYF
.,TRBJ1-1,TRBV2,.,TGTGCCAGCACCCTATTTGTGAGGAACACTGAAGCTTTCTTT,CASTLFVRNTEAFF
.,TRBJ2-7,TRBV5-1,.,TGCGCCAGCAGCTTGGAGGGGGTCTCCTACGAGCAGTACTTC,CASSLEGVSYEQYF
.,TRBJ2-3,TRBV28,TRBD1,TGTGCCAGCAGTTCTGACAGGGAGACAGATACGCAGTATTTT,CASSSDRETDTQYF
.,TRBJ2-1,TRBV27,TRBD2,TGTGCCAGCAGTTTTTCGACCGGGACTAGAATAAATGAGCAGTTCTTC,CASSFSTGTRINEQFF
.,TRBJ2-5,TRBV30,.,TGTGCCTGGAGTCCCACAGGGCTTCAAGAGACCCAGTACTTC,CAWSPTGLQETQYF
.,TRBJ2-5,TRBV19,.,TGTGCCAGTAGTAGACTAGGGGGCTTGACAGAGACCCAGTACTTC,CASSRLGGLTETQYF
.,TRBJ1-5,TRBV18,TRBD1,TGTGCCAGCTCACGCAACACCTTTACAGGGGTCAATCAGCCCCAGCATTTT,CASSRNTFTGVNQPQHF
.,TRBJ1-1,TRBV20-1,.,TGCAGTGCTAGTGGGTGGGGTGGGGCAAGGGAATCAGCTTTCTTT,CSASGWGGARESAFF
.,TRBJ1-3,TRBV19,TRBD1,TGTGCCAGTACGGACAGGGTGGTAGACACCATATATTTT,CASTDRVVDTIYF
.,TRBJ2-5,TRBV7-9,TRBD1,TGTGCCAGCAGCTTGACAGGGGGCTCAGAGACCCAGTACTTC,CASSLTGGSETQYF
.,TRBJ2-7,TRBV27,.,TGTGCCAGCAGTTTAATCGGCGGGAAGGCCTACGAGCAGTACTTC,CASSLIGGKAYEQYF
.,TRBJ1-6,TRBV7-8,.,TGTGCCAGCAGCCCCAGGGATTCACCCCTCCACTTT,CASSPRDSPLHF
.,TRBJ2-1,TRBV18,.,TGTGCCAGCTCACCACCACCTAGCGAACCCTACAATGAGCAGTTCTTC,CASSPPPSEPYNEQFF
.,TRBJ2-7,TRBV2,.,TGTGCCAGCAGTGTACCGAAGAGTTTATCCGAGCAGTACTTC,CASSVPKSLSEQYF
.,TRBJ2-3,TRBV5-1,TRBD2,TGCGCCAGCAGCTTGTCGATGGCTAGCGGGAGGGGCACAGATACGCAGTATTTT,CASSLSMASGRGTDTQYF
.,TRBJ2-3,TRBV30,TRBD2,TGTGCCTGGAGTGCCGCGGGGGACCTGACAGATACGCAGTATTTT,CAWSAAGDLTDTQYF
.,TRBJ2-1,TRBV7-2,TRBD1,TGTGCCAGCAGCTTAAGCAGGGGGCGTAACAATGAGCAGTTCTTC,CASSLSRGRNNEQFF